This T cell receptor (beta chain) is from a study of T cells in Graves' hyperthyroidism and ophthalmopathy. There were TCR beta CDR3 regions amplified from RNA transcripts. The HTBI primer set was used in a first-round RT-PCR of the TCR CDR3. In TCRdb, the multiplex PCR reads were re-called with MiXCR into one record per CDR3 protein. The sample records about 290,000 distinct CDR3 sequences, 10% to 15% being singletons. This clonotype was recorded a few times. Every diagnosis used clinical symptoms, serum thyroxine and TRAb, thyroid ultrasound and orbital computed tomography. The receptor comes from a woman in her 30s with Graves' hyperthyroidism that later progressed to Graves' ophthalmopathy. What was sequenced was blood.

The CDR3 DNA reads TGTGCCAGCACGCCGACTAGCTCCTACGAGCAGTACTTC. Its translation is CASTPTSSYEQYF. The chain is built from TRBV6-1 and TRBJ2-7; perhaps TRBD2 as D (6 bases). Looked up from germline, CDR1 is MNHNS and CDR2 is SASEGT. V lost 7 bases to trimming and J lost 0 bases, with 10 bases between them. The CDR3 contains 13 residues.